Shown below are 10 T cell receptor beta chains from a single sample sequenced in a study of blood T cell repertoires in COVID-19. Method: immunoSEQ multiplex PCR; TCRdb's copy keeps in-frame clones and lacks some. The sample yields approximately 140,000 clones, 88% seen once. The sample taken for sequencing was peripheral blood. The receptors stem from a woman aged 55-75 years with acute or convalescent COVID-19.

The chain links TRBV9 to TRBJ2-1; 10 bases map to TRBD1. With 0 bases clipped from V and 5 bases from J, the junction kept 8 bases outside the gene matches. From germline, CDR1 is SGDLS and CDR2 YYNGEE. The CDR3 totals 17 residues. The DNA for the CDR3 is TGTGCCAGCAGCGTAGCTACAGTTGGGACAGGGGACAATGAGCAGTTCTTC. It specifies CASSVATVGTGDNEQFF.

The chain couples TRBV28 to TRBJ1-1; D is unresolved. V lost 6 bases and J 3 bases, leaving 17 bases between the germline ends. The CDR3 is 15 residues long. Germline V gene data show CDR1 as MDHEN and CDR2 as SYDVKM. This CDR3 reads CASSNLLIGDTEAFF. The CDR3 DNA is TGTGCCAGCAGCAACCTTTTAATCGGGGACACTGAAGCTTTCTTT.

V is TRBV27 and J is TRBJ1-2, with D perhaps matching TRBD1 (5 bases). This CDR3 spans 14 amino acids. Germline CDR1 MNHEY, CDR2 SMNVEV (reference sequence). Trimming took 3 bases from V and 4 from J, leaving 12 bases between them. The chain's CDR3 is CASSLQGLSYGYTF. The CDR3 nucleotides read TGTGCCAGCAGTTTGCAGGGCTTGTCCTATGGCTACACCTTC.

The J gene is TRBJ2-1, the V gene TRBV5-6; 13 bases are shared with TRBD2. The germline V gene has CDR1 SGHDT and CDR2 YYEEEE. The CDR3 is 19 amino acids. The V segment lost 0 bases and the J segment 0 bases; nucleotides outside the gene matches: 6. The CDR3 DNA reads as TGTGCCAGCAGCTTGGCACTAGCGGGGGGGCGGAGCTCCTACAATGAGCAGTTCTTC. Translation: CASSLALAGGRSSYNEQFF. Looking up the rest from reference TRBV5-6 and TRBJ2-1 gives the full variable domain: DAGVTQSPTHLIKTRGQQVTLRCSPKSGHDTVSWYQQALGQGPQFIFQYYEEEERQRGNFPDRFSGHQFPNYSSELNVNALLLGDSALYLCASSLALAGGRSSYNEQFFGPGTRLTVL.

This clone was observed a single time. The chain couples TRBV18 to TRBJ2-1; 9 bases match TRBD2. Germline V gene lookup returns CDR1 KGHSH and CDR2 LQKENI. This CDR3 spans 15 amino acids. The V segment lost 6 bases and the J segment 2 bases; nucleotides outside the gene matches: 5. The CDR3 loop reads CASSRGGGTYNEQFF. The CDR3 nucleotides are TGTGCCAGCTCTCGCGGGGGGGGGACCTACAATGAGCAGTTCTTC.

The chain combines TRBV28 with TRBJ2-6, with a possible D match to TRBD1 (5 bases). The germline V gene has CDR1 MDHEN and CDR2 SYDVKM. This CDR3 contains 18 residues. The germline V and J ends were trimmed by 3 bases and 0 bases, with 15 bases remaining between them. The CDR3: CASSFHRSKSSGANVLTF. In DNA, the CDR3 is TGTGCCAGCAGTTTCCACAGGTCCAAGAGCTCTGGGGCCAACGTCCTGACTTTC.

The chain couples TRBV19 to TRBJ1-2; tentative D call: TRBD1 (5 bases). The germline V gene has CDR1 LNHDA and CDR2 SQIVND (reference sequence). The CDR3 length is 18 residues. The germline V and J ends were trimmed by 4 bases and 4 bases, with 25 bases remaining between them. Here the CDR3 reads CASSRPFLARVASYGYTF. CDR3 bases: TGTGCCAGTAGTAGACCCTTCTTGGCCAGGGTCGCTTCCTATGGCTACACCTTC. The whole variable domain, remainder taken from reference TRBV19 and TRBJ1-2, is DGGITQSPKYLFRKEGQNVTLSCEQNLNHDAMYWYRQDPGQGLRLIYYSQIVNDFQKGDIAEGYSVSREKKESFPLTVTSAQKNPTAFYLCASSRPFLARVASYGYTFGSGTRLTVV.

DNA of the CDR3: TGCAGCGTTGTGGGGGCTAAAGGTAAGAACACTGAAGCTTTCTTT. Protein: CSVVGAKGKNTEAFF. The rearrangement links TRBV29-1 to TRBJ1-1; weak D call: TRBD1 (6 bases). This CDR3 is built from 15 residues. Germline V gene data show CDR1 as SQVTM and CDR2 as ANQGSEA. The ends were cut back, 4 bases at V and 1 base at J, with 16 bases in the middle.

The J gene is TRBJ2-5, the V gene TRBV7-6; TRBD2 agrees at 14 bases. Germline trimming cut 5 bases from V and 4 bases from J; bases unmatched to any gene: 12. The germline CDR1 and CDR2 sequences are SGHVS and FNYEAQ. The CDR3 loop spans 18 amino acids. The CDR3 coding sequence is TGTGCCAGCAGCCGCCTACTTGGGACTAGCGGGGGTCCAGAGACCCAGTACTTC. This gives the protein CASSRLLGTSGGPETQYF.

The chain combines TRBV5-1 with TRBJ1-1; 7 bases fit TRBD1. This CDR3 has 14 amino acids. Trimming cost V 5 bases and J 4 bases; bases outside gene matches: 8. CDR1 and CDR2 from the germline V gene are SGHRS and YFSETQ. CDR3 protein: CASRGTGESTEAFF. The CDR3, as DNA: TGCGCCAGCAGGGGAACAGGGGAGAGCACTGAAGCTTTCTTT.